These T cell receptor beta chains were read from a single sample in a study of T-cell reconstitution after alpha-beta-depleted transplantation in children. One entry per CDR3 protein, called by TCRdb with MiXCR from the PCR reads. The sample has 200,000 to 250,000 distinct CDR3 sequences, approximately 8.4% seen once. Source: PBMCs, mostly from graft donor cells, taken 360 days after TCRalphabeta/CD19-depleted stem cell transplant. The receptors come from a male patient between 2 and 15 years old who had a stem cell transplant for acute myeloid leukemia, so the T cells may come from the graft donor. The conserved cysteine and the conserved F or W are not part of the CDR3 here. A D gene is named only where the DNA matches it firmly. Only part of the rows carry a size: once, few, many, or a class if the clone is expanded.

cdr3_aa,j_call,clone_size,v_call,d_call
ASPAGNYGYT,TRBJ1-2,-,TRBV2,-
SSREGRRTEAF,TRBJ1-1,-,TRBV29-1,-
ASRGGFIQY,TRBJ2-4,many,TRBV25-1,-
ASSYTFSVGEY,TRBJ2-3,many,TRBV6-5,-
ASSPASGRFSEQY,TRBJ2-7,few,TRBV12-3/TRBV12-4,TRBD2
ASVGGTVNTEAF,TRBJ1-1,-,TRBV6-4,-
ATSSHDRGEQF,TRBJ2-1,many,TRBV15,TRBD1
SAPRPGTGPFSGNTIY,TRBJ1-3,few,TRBV20-1,TRBD1
ASSATGESTDTQY,TRBJ2-3,-,TRBV10-1,TRBD1
SARGPPSGSTDTQY,TRBJ2-3,many,TRBV20-1,TRBD2
ASSLEWADTQY,TRBJ2-3,-,TRBV5-4,-
ASSPSGGLREGNTGELF,TRBJ2-2,-,TRBV11-1,TRBD2
AISETDRGYGYT,TRBJ1-2,many,TRBV10-3,TRBD1
ASSLVQGAWETQY,TRBJ2-5,many,TRBV28,TRBD1
ASSPYRVTGEQY,TRBJ2-7,many,TRBV12-3/TRBV12-4,-
ASSPTGRHEQY,TRBJ2-7,-,TRBV12-3/TRBV12-4,-
ASSQEVLVLSGELF,TRBJ2-2,few,TRBV4-3,-
ASSSRKVTGELF,TRBJ2-2,few,TRBV5-1,-
SARERGTGRYEQY,TRBJ2-7,-,TRBV20-1,TRBD1
ASSYLFSPLH,TRBJ1-6,many,TRBV6-5,-
SVGSGALYNEQF,TRBJ2-1,-,TRBV29-1,TRBD2
ASSEGSTEAF,TRBJ1-1,few,TRBV6-1,-
ASSSLQTGTSTDTQY,TRBJ2-3,few,TRBV12-3/TRBV12-4,-
ASSSENSPLH,TRBJ1-6,many,TRBV28,-
SARDARGGSYNSPLH,TRBJ1-6,-,TRBV20-1,-
AISASRPTSTNEQF,TRBJ2-1,-,TRBV10-3,-
ASSPRTENSPLH,TRBJ1-6,few,TRBV27,-
ASSGRWGLGRDQETQY,TRBJ2-5,-,TRBV23-1,TRBD2
ASSRDRFWSQPQH,TRBJ1-5,many,TRBV4-1,TRBD1